This entry lists 17 T cell receptor beta chains sequenced from one sample in a study of siplizumab effects on memory and regulatory T cells. Produced via immunoSEQ multiplex PCR; TCRdb's table is partial and in-frame only. The sample gives under 7,000 clones, around 60% of which show up once; 15% is in the top ten. The sequenced sample consisted of effector memory CD8+ T cells sorted from blood. Regarding subset: unstimulated CD8+ effector memory T cells. The receptor set was obtained from a human donor in good health.

The chain links TRBV19 to TRBJ1-4; D ambiguous. The V and J ends lost 1 base and 6 bases respectively, with 15 bases between them. Germline V CDR1 and CDR2: LNHDA, SQIVND (reference sequence). The CDR3 extends over 16 amino acids. CDR3 residues: CASSIVSPGSYEKLFF. CDR3 DNA: TGTGCCAGTAGTATAGTCTCGCCGGGGTCGTATGAAAAACTGTTTTTT.

This clone is labeled medium-sized. The chain recombines TRBV11-3 with TRBJ1-4; 7 nucleotides match TRBD1. Germline trimming cut 6 bases from V and 0 bases from J; bases unmatched to any gene: 10. Looked up from germline, CDR1 is SGHNT and CDR2 is YENEEA. CDR3 length: 17 amino acids. As DNA, the CDR3 is TGTGCCAGCAGAAACCGGGACAGTGCCTCAACTAATGAAAAACTGTTTTTT. Amino acid sequence: CASRNRDSASTNEKLFF.

V gene TRBV5-4 combines with J gene TRBJ1-4; TRBD1 might be the D (6 bases). The germline CDR1 and CDR2 sequences are SGHNT and YYREEE (reference sequence). Trimming cost V 0 bases and J 7 bases, with 19 bases left between them. The CDR3 totals 17 residues. DNA for the CDR3: TGTGCCAGCAGCTTGGAGTTCACTGGGACAAGCCGTGAAAAACTGTTTTTT. Its translation is CASSLEFTGTSREKLFF.

The rearrangement links TRBV28 to TRBJ2-5; D possibly corresponds to TRBD2 (6 bases). This CDR3 has 14 amino acids. V was trimmed by 2 bases and J by 2 bases, leaving 9 bases between them. Per germline, CDR1 MDHEN and CDR2 SYDVKM. CDR3 nucleotide sequence: TGTGCCAGCAGTTTAAGGGACTCTCAAGAGACCCAGTACTTC. As protein: CASSLRDSQETQYF.

J is TRBJ1-4 and V is TRBV6-6; the match to TRBD1 covers 9 bases. CDR1 and CDR2 (germline): MNHNY, SVGAGI (reference sequence). V lost 5 bases and J lost 7; bases outside the gene matches: 5. This CDR3 comprises 14 residues. The CDR3 is CASSAGTGSEKLFF. CDR3 nucleotides: TGTGCCAGCAGTGCCGGGACAGGGAGTGAAAAACTGTTTTTT.

The genes are TRBV9 and TRBJ1-1, with 11 bases that match TRBD1. The CDR3 is 12 residues long. The V gene's germline CDR1 is SGDLS and CDR2 YYNGEE. The ends lost 3 bases at V and 10 bases at J; junction bases unmatched: 2. The chain's CDR3 is CASSGTGGAAFF. In DNA form, the CDR3 reads TGTGCCAGCAGCGGGACAGGGGGCGCAGCTTTCTTT.

This clone was detected only a few times. The rearrangement joins TRBV15 to TRBJ2-1; the match to TRBD2 covers 9 bases. CDR1 is LNHNV and CDR2 is YYDKDF in the germline V gene (reference sequence). J was trimmed by 0 bases and V by 3 bases; bases with no gene match: 3. The CDR3 spans 16 residues. CDR3 DNA: TGTGCCACCAGCAGGGATAGCGGGGGCTCCTACAATGAGCAGTTCTTC. Translated: CATSRDSGGSYNEQFF.

This chain links TRBV19 with TRBJ2-2; 8 bases agree with TRBD2. CDR3 size: 14 residues. Germline V CDR1 and CDR2: LNHDA, SQIVND (reference sequence). The trim removed 6 bases at V and 6 bases at J, leaving 6 bases unmatched. The CDR3 bases are TGTGCCAGTAGGCCGGGGGGGGAGGCCGGGGAGCTGTTTTTT. Protein product: CASRPGGEAGELFF.

The V call is TRBV7-3, the J call TRBJ2-5, with D unclear. Germline CDR1 and CDR2: SGHTA and FQGTGA. This CDR3 comprises 13 residues. V lost 5 bases and J lost 4, with 11 bases in between. The CDR3 sequence: CASSIRMGETQYF. In DNA form, the CDR3 reads TGTGCCAGCAGCATACGAATGGGAGAGACCCAGTACTTC.

V usage is TRBV6-4 and J usage is TRBJ2-2, with D perhaps matching TRBD2 (5 bases). CDR3 length: 15 amino acids. V was shortened by 3 bases and J by 6 bases, with 14 bases between the two germline ends. The germline gives CDR1 MRHNA, CDR2 SNTAGT. The CDR3 DNA follows: TGTGCCAGCAGTGAAGTCACTAGTTTTTCCGGGGAGCTGTTTTTT. Amino acid sequence: CASSEVTSFSGELFF.

There are a few counts of this clone. The rearrangement uses TRBV23-1 and TRBJ1-5; 8 bases map to TRBD1. TRBV23-1 is assigned to the ORF class and has an uncertain function. After removal of 1 base from V and 1 base from J, the junction contained 9 bases not matched to a gene. The CDR3 is 18 residues long. CDR3 in DNA: TGCGCCAGCAGTCAATTATCAGGGGGCGAGGTGAGCAATCAGCCCCAGCATTTT. It translates to CASSQLSGGEVSNQPQHF.

For the CDR3, the DNA is TGTGCCTGGAGCCCCGTCGGGGGGCTCGAGCAGTACTTC. Protein sequence: CAWSPVGGLEQYF. The rearrangement links TRBV30 to TRBJ2-7; D perhaps matches TRBD2 (7 bases). Germline CDR1 and CDR2: GTSNPN and SVGIG (reference sequence). The CDR3 consists of 13 residues. The V end lost 3 bases, the J end lost 6 bases, and 15 bases lay between the germline ends.

By share, this clone counts as medium-sized. The CDR3 reads CAWSVNREAETQYF. The CDR3 DNA follows: TGTGCCTGGAGTGTAAACAGGGAAGCGGAGACCCAGTACTTC. The V gene is TRBV30, the J gene TRBJ2-5, with D possibly matching TRBD1 (6 bases). Per the germline V gene, CDR1 is GTSNPN and CDR2 is SVGIG (reference sequence). Trimming cost V 0 bases and J 5 bases, with 13 bases left between them. The CDR3 runs to 14 residues.

This clone was seen only a few times. The genes are TRBV5-1 and TRBJ2-3, with 9 bases identical to TRBD2. The J segment lost 2 bases and the V segment lost 7 bases, leaving 8 bases of the junction unmatched. Per germline, CDR1 SGHRS and CDR2 YFSETQ. The CDR3 has 15 residues. The CDR3 loop reads CASLPSGDHTDTQYF. For the CDR3, the DNA is TGCGCCAGCCTACCTAGCGGGGACCACACAGATACGCAGTATTTT. Based on the CDR3 plus reference TRBV5-1 and TRBJ2-3, the full variable domain is KAGVTQTPRYLIKTRGQQVTLSCSPISGHRSVSWYQQTPGQGLQFLFEYFSETQRNKGNFPGRFSGRQFSNSRSEMNVSTLELGDSALYLCASLPSGDHTDTQYFGPGTRLTVL.

The J gene is TRBJ2-4, the V gene TRBV6-6; 9 nucleotides match TRBD1. CDR1 and CDR2 (germline): MNHNY, SVGAGI (reference sequence). J gave up 7 bases and V 5 bases, and 3 bases lay outside the gene matches. This CDR3 spans 13 amino acids. The CDR3 sequence is CASSTGQGNIQYF. CDR3 sequence (DNA): TGTGCCAGCAGTACGGGACAGGGCAACATTCAGTACTTC.

V is TRBV27 and J is TRBJ2-2; 8 bases fit TRBD1. Unmatched junction bases numbered 4, after V lost 6 bases and J lost 1 base. This CDR3 contains 15 residues. Germline V gene lookup returns CDR1 MNHEY and CDR2 SMNVEV (reference sequence). The CDR3 loop is CASSPGQENTGELFF. CDR3 coding DNA: TGTGCCAGCAGCCCGGGACAGGAGAACACCGGGGAGCTGTTTTTT.

This clone was seen a few times. The chain is built from TRBV4-1 and TRBJ2-3, with D maybe TRBD1 (6 bases). This CDR3 is 14 amino acids long. The V gene's germline CDR1 is MGHRA and CDR2 YSYEKL. V was pared by 1 base and J by 2 bases, with 7 bases between. The CDR3 spells CASSQVGATDTQYF. The CDR3 nucleotides read TGCGCCAGCAGCCAAGTGGGGGCCACAGATACGCAGTATTTT.